This TCR beta chain is from a study of regulatory T cells in long-lasting Graves disease. Germline lookup yields CDR1 SEHNR and CDR2 FQNEAQ (reference sequence). There are 13 residues in the CDR3. The ends were cut back, 1 base at V and 8 bases at J, with 9 bases in the middle. Arm-PCR of CDR3 regions and iRepertoire HTBI primers were the basis on which TCR beta libraries were built. TCRdb reprocessed the multiplex PCR reads with MiXCR, giving one entry per CDR3 protein. This table holds a few hundred thousand distinct CDR3 sequences, 18% found once. Notes on the study in general: Less diverse TCR repertoires were seen in persistent Graves' patients than in newly diagnosed ones. The work looked only at peripheral blood and did not look at thyroid tissue.

As to time point: newly diagnosed GD, antithyroid drugs for less than 3 months. There was RNA extracted from PBMCs, and the TCR library was made from it. As a group, patients came from one endocrinology department in Xi'an, China. This clonotype was counted ten times or more. What it binds is unknown. This receptor was taken from a female donor with Graves disease. The chain carries TRBV7-9 and TRBJ2-1; D gene uncertain. The sequencing here drew on peripheral blood mononuclear cells (PBMCs), taken at new diagnosis, from a patient treated with antithyroid drugs. CDR3 bases: TGTGCCAGCAGCTTAGAGGCACTCCATGAGCAGTTCTTC. This encodes CASSLEALHEQFF.